This T cell receptor beta chain was captured by sequencing in a study of identical twins. Points from the study as a whole: Carriage of fewer insertions was seen in abundant cord blood beta clonotypes, whereas memory repertoires showed none.

This clonotype was picked up a small number of times. The antigen remains unidentified. Each cDNA held unique molecular identifiers, and template switching gave it a universal primer site. A single record per CDR3 protein comes from TCRdb applying MiXCR to the 5' RACE reads. The sample gives roughly 250,000 distinct CDR3 sequences, about 7.3% of which show up once; about 3.6% is in the top ten. Germline loops: CDR1 SGHRS, CDR2 YFSETQ. The CDR3 covers 14 residues. With 4 bases clipped from V and 5 bases from J, the junction kept 4 bases outside the gene matches. This sample was shared with a second study, whose subject was yellow fever vaccine responses in identical twins.

The sample consisted of memory (CD45RO+) T cells sorted from blood. The source is a woman aged 18-35 years in good health. The gene calls are TRBV5-1 and TRBJ2-5, with 11 bases identical to TRBD2. The CDR3 region has the DNA TGCGCCAGCAGCGGAACTAGCGGGGGTGAGACCCAGTACTTC. Its translation: CASSGTSGGETQYF.